One sample yielded the 21 T cell receptor beta chains listed below, sequenced in a study of T cell changes during pregnancy in multiple sclerosis. Profiling relied on immunoSEQ multiplex PCR, and the TCRdb table lists in-frame clones only, not all of them. The repertoire holds roughly 39,000 clones, with just over 90% as singletons. Sequencing used CD4+ T cells from peripheral blood mononuclear cells, obtained in the first trimester of pregnancy. Receptors originate from a female donor in good health, enrolled as a control in a pregnancy study.

The chain couples TRBV7-9 to TRBJ1-2; a weak D match, TRBD1 (5 bases). V lost 4 bases and J lost 4, with 13 bases in between. The CDR3 consists of 14 residues. Germline-derived CDR1 and CDR2 are SEHNR and FQNEAQ (reference sequence). The CDR3 coding sequence is TGTGCCAGCAGCTCCGAGACAGAGAGCTATGGCTACACCTTC. Its translation is CASSSETESYGYTF.

J is TRBJ1-3 and V is TRBV9; no clear D gene. The ends were cut back, 2 bases at V and 0 bases at J, with 9 bases in the middle. Germline V gives CDR1 SGDLS, CDR2 YYNGEE. The CDR3 runs 15 residues. Here the CDR3 reads CASSVDGSSGNTIYF. The CDR3 nucleotides read TGTGCCAGCAGCGTCGATGGGAGCTCTGGAAACACCATATATTTT.

This clone was seen only once. The genes are TRBV6-1 and TRBJ2-7, with D perhaps matching TRBD1 (6 bases). V was trimmed by 8 bases and J by 3 bases, leaving 14 bases between them. CDR3 length: 13 amino acids. Germline V gives CDR1 MNHNS, CDR2 SASEGT. In nucleotides, the CDR3 is TGTGCCAGCTCCCGGGACAAGCGCTACGAGCAGTACTTC. Amino acid sequence: CASSRDKRYEQYF.

The gene calls are TRBV6-6 and TRBJ2-6, with D perhaps TRBD1 (6 bases). Germline V gene sequence: CDR1 MNHNY, CDR2 SVGAGI (reference sequence). V lost 8 bases and J 0 bases, leaving 14 bases between the germline ends. This CDR3 region has 16 residues. The CDR3 sequence: CASGRQANSGANVLTF. The CDR3 DNA is TGTGCCAGCGGCAGACAGGCGAACTCTGGGGCCAACGTCCTGACTTTC.

The rearrangement links TRBV18 to TRBJ1-1, with D uncertain. Trimming removed 2 bases from V and 1 base from J, with 14 bases in between. CDR1 is KGHSH and CDR2 is LQKENI in the germline V gene. The CDR3 consists of 16 residues. The CDR3 nucleotides are TGTGCCAGCTCACCAATTGAGATTGCAGGGAACACTGAAGCTTTCTTT. This sequence encodes CASSPIEIAGNTEAFF.

This chain links TRBV28 with TRBJ2-7; D ambiguous. The CDR3 length is 14 residues. In germline, CDR1 is MDHEN, CDR2 SYDVKM. Trimming left V 5 bases short and J 0 bases short, with 11 bases between. The CDR3 region has the DNA TGTGCCAGCAGTCGCATTTGGAGCTCCTACGAGCAGTACTTC. The encoded protein is CASSRIWSSYEQYF.

The genes are TRBV29-1 and TRBJ1-4, with a possible D match to TRBD1 (6 bases). Germline V lookup: CDR1 SQVTM, CDR2 ANQGSEA. There are 15 residues in the CDR3. Trimming left V 4 bases short and J 8 bases short, with 20 bases between. CDR3 loop: CSVVKTPGEGEKLFF. In nucleotides, the CDR3 is TGCAGCGTTGTAAAGACCCCAGGGGAAGGGGAAAAACTGTTTTTT. The complete variable domain, with remaining parts taken from reference TRBV29-1 and TRBJ1-4, reads SAVISQKPSRDICQRGTSLTIQCQVDSQVTMMFWYRQQPGQSLTLIATANQGSEATYESGFVIDKFPISRPNLTFSTLTVSNMSPEDSSIYLCSVVKTPGEGEKLFFGSGTQLSVL.

The CDR3 protein is CASSRGTGVQNEKLFF. The CDR3 DNA sequence: TGTGCCAGCAGCAGAGGGACAGGGGTCCAAAATGAAAAACTGTTTTTT. The chain is built from TRBV11-2 and TRBJ1-4; 10 bases are a match to TRBD1. The V gene end was trimmed by 5 bases and the J gene end by 5 bases; junction bases not matched to a gene: 8. This CDR3 comprises 16 residues. Germline CDR1 SGHAT, CDR2 FQNNGV.

The chain uses TRBV4-3 and TRBJ2-1; the match to TRBD1 covers 7 bases. After removal of 5 bases from V and 10 bases from J, the junction contained 2 bases not matched to a gene. Germline CDR1 reads LGHNA; CDR2 reads YSLEER. CDR3 length equals 11 residues. DNA for the CDR3: TGCGCCAGCAGCTTGACAGGGGAGCAGTTCTTC. It yields the protein CASSLTGEQFF.

V gene TRBV28 combines with J gene TRBJ1-1, with unresolved D. Germline CDR1 is MDHEN and CDR2 is SYDVKM. This CDR3 contains 14 residues. Trimming took off 5 bases at V and 1 base at J, with 11 bases between the two ends. CDR3 sequence (DNA): TGTGCCAGCAGTGGGTACCGGGGGAACACTGAAGCTTTCTTT. This codes for CASSGYRGNTEAFF. The variable domain in full, with the rest retrieved from reference TRBV28 and TRBJ1-1, is DVKVTQSSRYLVKRTGEKVFLECVQDMDHENMFWYRQDPGLGLRLIYFSYDVKMKEKGDIPEGYSVSREKKERFSLILESASTNQTSMYLCASSGYRGNTEAFFGQGTRLTVV.

The genes are TRBV4-1 and TRBJ1-1, with D possibly TRBD1 on 6 matching bases. The CDR3 totals 16 residues. The V and J ends lost 2 bases and 3 bases respectively, with 16 bases between them. The germline V gene has CDR1 MGHRA and CDR2 YSYEKL. The CDR3 is CASSQNNRAVDTEAFF. CDR3 DNA sequence: TGCGCCAGCAGCCAAAACAACAGGGCCGTGGACACTGAAGCTTTCTTT.

A single count supports this clone. The chain couples TRBV13 to TRBJ1-2; no definite D call. The CDR3 covers 12 residues. The germline gives CDR1 PRHDT, CDR2 FYEKMQ (reference sequence). Trimming took 2 bases from V and 8 from J, leaving 9 bases between them. In nucleotides, the CDR3 is TGTGCCAGCAGCTTAAAGAGGTGGGGCTACACCTTC. It codes for CASSLKRWGYTF.

This chain uses TRBV5-5 with TRBJ1-2, with D perhaps TRBD1 (5 bases). This CDR3 spans 16 amino acids. Germline lookup yields CDR1 SGHKS and CDR2 YYEKEE (reference sequence). Deletions cut 2 bases from V and 5 bases from J, with 19 bases between. CDR3 protein: CASSLLDSRNPYGYTF. The CDR3 region has the DNA TGTGCCAGCAGCTTACTCGACAGCCGGAACCCTTATGGCTACACCTTC.

The rearrangement uses TRBV15 and TRBJ1-3, with D perhaps matching TRBD1 (5 bases). This CDR3 spans 17 amino acids. Germline CDR1 is LNHNV and CDR2 is YYDKDF (reference sequence). Trimming removed 0 bases at V and 2 bases at J, with 14 bases between. This chain's CDR3 is CATSRDPGGAPGNTIYF. In nucleotides, the CDR3 is TGTGCCACCAGCAGAGATCCGGGAGGGGCACCTGGAAACACCATATATTTT.

The chain combines TRBV9 with TRBJ2-7; TRBD2 agrees at 7 bases. Germline V CDR1 and CDR2: SGDLS, YYNGEE. The CDR3 is made up of 15 amino acids. Unmatched junction bases numbered 6, after V lost 3 bases and J lost 0 bases. CDR3 protein: CASSEASGLSYEQYF. CDR3 in DNA: TGTGCCAGCAGCGAGGCTAGCGGTCTCTCCTACGAGCAGTACTTC.

The chain is built from TRBV6-6 and TRBJ2-3, with D possibly being TRBD1 (5 bases). Trimming took off 0 bases at V and 2 bases at J, with 9 bases between the two ends. The CDR3 loop spans 15 amino acids. In germline, CDR1 is MNHNY, CDR2 SVGAGI (reference sequence). The chain's CDR3 is CASSYSPGNTDTQYF. CDR3 DNA sequence: TGTGCCAGCAGTTACTCTCCAGGGAACACAGATACGCAGTATTTT.

The rearrangement uses TRBV5-1 and TRBJ1-1, with D possibly being TRBD1 (5 bases). Germline CDR1 and CDR2: SGHRS and YFSETQ. Trimming left V 6 bases short and J 4 bases short, with 16 bases between. The CDR3 loop spans 14 amino acids. This chain's CDR3 is CASTVGVEATEAFF. As DNA, the CDR3 is TGCGCCAGCACCGTAGGGGTCGAGGCCACTGAAGCTTTCTTT.

The J gene is TRBJ1-1, the V gene TRBV4-3; D is unclear. Germline values: CDR1 LGHNA, CDR2 YSLEER. With 3 bases removed from V and 2 bases from J, the gap between germline ends came to 7 bases. The CDR3 covers 13 residues. In DNA form, the CDR3 reads TGCGCCAGCAGCCACGAGAGAAACACTGAAGCTTTCTTT. Residues: CASSHERNTEAFF.

This sequence joins TRBV2 and TRBJ1-1; a weak D match, TRBD1 (5 bases). The CDR3 extends over 14 amino acids. Germline values: CDR1 SNHLY, CDR2 FYNNEI. Trimming left V 4 bases short and J 4 bases short, with 13 bases between. As DNA, the CDR3 is TGTGCCAGCAGTGCTTATCAGGGAGGCACTGAAGCTTTCTTT. Its protein is CASSAYQGGTEAFF.

The rearrangement joins TRBV11-2 to TRBJ2-7, with 10 bases aligning to TRBD2. This CDR3 is built from 15 residues. With 3 bases clipped from V and 2 bases from J, the junction kept 4 bases outside the gene matches. The germline CDR1 and CDR2 sequences are SGHAT and FQNNGV. The CDR3 DNA reads TGTGCCAGCAGCTTTACTAGCGGGGCCACCTACGAGCAGTACTTC. Amino acids: CASSFTSGATYEQYF.

The chain combines TRBV3-2 with TRBJ2-7; TRBD2 is the table's D call, not checked against the DNA. TRBV3-2 is tagged as a pseudogene. The CDR3 has 9 residues. This CDR3 is CATHCEQYF. DNA for the CDR3: TGTGCCACCCACTGCGAGCAGTACTTC.